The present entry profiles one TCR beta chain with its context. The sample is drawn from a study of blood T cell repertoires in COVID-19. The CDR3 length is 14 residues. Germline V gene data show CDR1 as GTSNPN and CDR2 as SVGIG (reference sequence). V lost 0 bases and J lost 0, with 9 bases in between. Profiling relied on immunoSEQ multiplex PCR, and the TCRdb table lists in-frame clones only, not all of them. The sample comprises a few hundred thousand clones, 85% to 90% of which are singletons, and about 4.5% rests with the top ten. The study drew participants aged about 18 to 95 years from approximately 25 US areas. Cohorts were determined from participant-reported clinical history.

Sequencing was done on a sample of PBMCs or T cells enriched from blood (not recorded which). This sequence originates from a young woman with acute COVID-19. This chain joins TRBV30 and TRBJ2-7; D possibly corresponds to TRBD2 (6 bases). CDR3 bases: TGTGCCTGGAGTGTAGGGACTCGCTCCTACGAGCAGTACTTC. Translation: CAWSVGTRSYEQYF.